The 2 T cell receptor beta chains below were found in one sample sequenced in a study of spatial heterogeneity in lung cancer. TCRdb called the 5' RACE reads again in MiXCR, with one record for every CDR3 protein. This sample has fewer than 55,000 distinct CDR3 sequences, with around 7.6% found just once. Time point defined: sample taken at primary tumor resection. Material for sequencing was whole RNA from tumor, nontumor lung or frozen PBMC, left unsorted. The sequencing here drew on PBMCs, taken at surgery. The receptors stem from a female donor with early-stage non-small cell lung cancer.

This clonotype showed up many times. The gene calls are TRBV4-3 and TRBJ1-6, with D unclear. Germline CDR1 LGHNA, CDR2 YSLEER. This CDR3 has 19 residues. V lost 0 bases to trimming and J lost 0 bases, with 15 bases between them. CDR3: CASSQEENLKSSYNSPLHF. The CDR3 DNA reads TGCGCCAGCAGCCAAGAAGAGAATCTAAAAAGCTCCTATAATTCACCCCTCCACTTT.

This clonotype has only a few counts. The chain combines TRBV29-1 with TRBJ1-2; TRBD1 matches at 9 bases. CDR3 length: 12 amino acids. V lost 4 bases, J lost 8 bases, and 5 bases stayed unmatched. Germline CDR1 SQVTM, CDR2 ANQGSEA. CDR3 sequence (DNA): TGCAGCGTTGCCGGGACAGGGAAAGGCTACACCTTC. Translation gives CSVAGTGKGYTF.